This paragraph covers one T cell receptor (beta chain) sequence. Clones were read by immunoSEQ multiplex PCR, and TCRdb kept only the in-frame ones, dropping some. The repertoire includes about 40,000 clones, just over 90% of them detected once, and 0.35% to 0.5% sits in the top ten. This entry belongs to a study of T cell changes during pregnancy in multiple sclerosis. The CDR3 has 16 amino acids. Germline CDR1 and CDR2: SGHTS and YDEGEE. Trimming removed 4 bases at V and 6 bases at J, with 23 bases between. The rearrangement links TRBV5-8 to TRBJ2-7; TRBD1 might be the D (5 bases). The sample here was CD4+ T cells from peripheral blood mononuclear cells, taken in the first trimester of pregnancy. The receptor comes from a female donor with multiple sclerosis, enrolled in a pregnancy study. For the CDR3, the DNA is TGTGCCAGCAGCCGAAAAGGGGTCCTAGGACCCGGCGAGCAGTACTTC. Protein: CASSRKGVLGPGEQYF.